Shown below are 29 T cell receptor beta chains from a single sample sequenced in a study of tissue T cells after allogeneic stem cell transplantation. Measured with immunoSEQ multiplex PCR; TCRdb has only the in-frame clones, and not every one. The sample records about 5,000 clones, about 40% being singletons. The time point: mouse harvest day 14 after allogeneic transplant. The graft held 10^6 splenic CD5+ T cells and 10^7 T-cell-depleted bone marrow cells. Sample: gut tissue. The receptors come from a female BALB/c mouse given C57BL/6 T cells with graft-versus-host disease after an allogeneic hematopoietic cell transplant.

Turning to this clone: Any gene name here is a mouse gene name. With the read ending 1 residue before the CDR3 end, the germline J gene is used to fill in that end. The J gene is TRBJ2-5, the V gene TRBV3; the match to TRBD2 covers 10 bases. Per germline, CDR1 SNHLY and CDR2 FYNGKV (reference sequence). This CDR3 is built from 13 residues. V lost 5 bases, J lost 6 bases, and 2 bases stayed unmatched. The CDR3 loop reads CASSPTGGDTQYF. The part of the CDR3 DNA that was read is TGTGCCAGCAGCCCGACTGGGGGGGACACCCAGTAC.

This clone is labeled as medium-sized. Mouse gene names and germline throughout. The CDR3 is cut off 1 residue early in the read; its end comes from the germline J gene. The rearrangement uses TRBV26 and TRBJ1-6; no clear D. TRBJ1-6 is designated an ORF whose function remains uncertain. Trimming shortened V by 4 bases and J by 3 bases, and 7 bases separated the two germline ends. CDR1 is KGHPV and CDR2 is FQNQEV in the germline V gene (reference sequence). The CDR3 loop spans 14 amino acids. The DNA read from the CDR3 is TGTGCCAGCAGTCCCGACAACTATAATTCGCCCCTCTAC. Its protein product is CASSPDNYNSPLY. The whole CDR3 reads CASSPDNYNSPLYF.

To note about this clone: Mouse germline and gene names are used. Sequencing ends 1 residue short of the CDR3 end; the germline J gene provides the rest. The chain links TRBV16 to TRBJ1-3; D remains unclear. The CDR3 is 13 residues long. The V gene's germline CDR1 is SGHSA and CDR2 FRNQAP. With 5 bases removed from V and 1 base from J, the gap between germline ends came to 6 bases. The CDR3 bases that were read are TGTGCAAGCAGCCCCCTCTCTGGAAATACGCTCTAT. Translating it yields CASSPLSGNTLY. The entire CDR3 sequence reads CASSPLSGNTLYF.

This clone turned up a few times. The genes are named according to mouse. The read halts 1 residue ahead of the CDR3 end, with the missing end drawn from the germline J gene. The chain employs TRBV13-3 and TRBJ2-2; TRBD2 agrees at 11 bases. The germline CDR1 and CDR2 sequences are NNHDY and SYVADS. V shed 4 bases and J 5 bases; nucleotides not matched to a gene: 1. The CDR3 is 14 amino acids. The CDR3 loop reads CASSTGGATGQLYF. CDR3 bases read: TGTGCCAGCAGTACTGGGGGGGCGACCGGGCAGCTCTAC.

This clone showed up just a few times. The germline and genes are mouse ones. Coverage ceases 1 residue before the CDR3 finishes, and the germline J gene fills in the end. The J gene is TRBJ1-4, the V gene TRBV12-2; 9 nucleotides agree with TRBD1. This CDR3 is 13 amino acids long. Looked up from germline, CDR1 is SGHLS and CDR2 is HYDKME. After removal of 7 bases from V and 5 bases from J, the junction contained 4 bases not matched to a gene. The covered CDR3 bases are TGTGCCAGTTCCGGGACAGGGAACGAAAGATTATTT. This gives the protein CASSGTGNERLF. The full CDR3 protein is CASSGTGNERLFF. Supplemented by reference TRBV12-2 and TRBJ1-4, the full variable domain reads NSGVVQSPRYIIKGKGERSILKCIPISGHLSVAWYQQTQGQELKFFIQHYDKMERDKGNLPSRFSVQQFDDYHSEMNMSALELEDSAVYFCASSGTGNERLFFGHGTKLSVL.

As concerns this clone: Genes and germline come from the mouse. The read ends 1 residue early relative to the CDR3; the germline J gene fills the gap. This chain links TRBV26 with TRBJ1-2; D is ambiguous. CDR3 size: 12 residues. Per the germline V gene, CDR1 is KGHPV and CDR2 is FQNQEV (reference sequence). V was shortened by 8 bases and J by 0 bases, with 7 bases between the two germline ends. CDR3 loop: CASRSANSDYTF. The covered CDR3 bases are TGTGCCAGCCGCAGTGCAAACTCCGACTACACC.

Remarks on this clone: The gene names given are mouse names. The CDR3 extends 1 residue past the end of the read, so its final part is completed from the germline J gene. J is TRBJ2-5 and V is TRBV26, with D hard to call. V lost 2 bases and J lost 0, with 3 bases in between. CDR1 is KGHPV, CDR2 FQNQEV, per germline (reference sequence). This CDR3 region has 13 residues. The CDR3 reads CASSLDNQDTQYF. CDR3 DNA, as far as it was read: TGTGCCAGCAGTCTGGATAACCAAGACACCCAGTAC.

This clone qualifies as medium-sized (0.01 to 0.1%). Gene names are mouse gene names. The CDR3 protein is CASSQKNTGQLYF. CDR3 bases read: TGTGCCAGCAGCCAGAAAAACACCGGGCAGCTCTAC. The chain links TRBV3 to TRBJ2-2; D remains ambiguous. The CDR3 is cut off 1 residue early in the read; its end comes from the germline J gene. The germline gives CDR1 SNHLY, CDR2 FYNGKV (reference sequence). V gave up 5 bases and J gave up 1 base, with 5 bases separating them. This CDR3 contains 13 residues. Full variable domain (remainder filled in from reference TRBV3 and TRBJ2-2): GPKVLQIPSHQIIDMGQMVTLNCDPVSNHLYFYWYKQILGQQMEFLVNFYNGKVMEKSKLFKDQFSVERPDGSYFTLKIQPTALEDSAVYFCASSQKNTGQLYFGEGSKLTVL.

Comments on this clone: The genes are named according to mouse. The read gets to within 1 residue of the CDR3 end, and the germline J gene fills in the rest. The V gene is TRBV1, the J gene TRBJ2-3; TRBD2 matches 9 bases. Trimming at V came to 0 bases and at J to 0 bases, leaving 4 bases not matched to a gene. CDR1 is NSQYPW and CDR2 is LRSPGD in the germline V gene (reference sequence). This CDR3 region has 17 residues. Partial CDR3 DNA: TGCACCTGCAGTGCAGATGGCTGGGGGGGTAGTGCAGAAACGCTGTAT. Its protein product is CTCSADGWGGSAETLY. The complete CDR3 sequence is CTCSADGWGGSAETLYF.

This clone was found a few times. The gene names given are mouse names. The CDR3 end falls 1 residue outside the read, so it is completed with the germline J gene. This sequence joins TRBV17 and TRBJ2-3, with 8 bases aligning to TRBD1. Germline CDR1 reads MNHDT; CDR2 reads YYDKIL. V lost 1 base and J lost 0; bases outside the gene matches: 0. The CDR3 has 15 amino acids. CDR3 in amino acids: CASSRGTGSAETLYF. CDR3 DNA (partial): TGTGCTAGCAGTAGAGGGACAGGGAGTGCAGAAACGCTGTAT. Variable domain in full (rest from reference TRBV17 and TRBJ2-3): DTTVKQNPRYKLARVGKPVNLICSQTMNHDTMYWYQKKPNQAPKLLLFYYDKILNREADTFEKFQSSRPNNSFCSLYIGSAGLEYSAMYLCASSRGTGSAETLYFGSGTRLTVL.

On this clone: Germline and genes: mouse. Read sequence stops 1 residue before the CDR3 end, and the germline J gene provides the missing end. The chain uses TRBV24 and TRBJ2-7; 9 bases are a match to TRBD1. Trimming at V came to 2 bases and at J to 0 bases, leaving 2 bases not matched to a gene. CDR3 length: 15 amino acids. CDR1 is KGHTA and CDR2 is FRNEEI in the germline V gene. The CDR3 loop reads CASSLGTGSSYEQYF. CDR3 DNA, as far as it was read: TGTGCCAGCAGTCTGGGGACAGGGAGCTCCTATGAACAGTAC.

As regards this clone: These gene names are mouse names. Partial CDR3 DNA: TGTGCCAGCAGCCAAGAATTTTCTGGAAATACGCTCTAT. It is translated as CASSQEFSGNTLY. From start to end, the CDR3 is CASSQEFSGNTLYF. The V gene is TRBV5, the J gene TRBJ1-3; D is uncertain. With the read ending 1 residue before the CDR3 end, the germline J gene is used to fill in that end. This CDR3 region has 14 residues. Between the trimmed V and J ends, which lost 0 bases and 0 bases, there was a span of 3 bases. Germline CDR1 reads LGHNA; CDR2 reads YNLKQL (reference sequence).

About this clone: Gene names denote mouse genes. The read terminates 1 residue ahead of where the CDR3 ends, so the germline J gene completes it. The chain has TRBV26 and TRBJ2-4; TRBD2 is a possible D gene (5 bases). CDR1 is KGHPV, CDR2 FQNQEV, per germline (reference sequence). The CDR3 contains 14 residues. The ends were cut back, 6 bases at V and 0 bases at J, with 10 bases in the middle. The CDR3 spells CASSLWVSQNTLYF. Incomplete CDR3 DNA: TGTGCCAGCAGCCTCTGGGTTAGTCAAAACACCTTGTAC.

In regard to this clone: The genes and germline here are from mouse. Read coverage stops 1 residue before the CDR3 terminus; the germline J gene supplies the remainder. The gene calls are TRBV26 and TRBJ2-4, with D possibly TRBD1 on 6 matching bases. This CDR3 has 14 residues. From germline, CDR1 is KGHPV and CDR2 FQNQEV (reference sequence). The ends were cut back, 4 bases at V and 0 bases at J, with 8 bases in the middle. CDR3 bases read: TGTGCCAGCAGTCGGGACAATAGTCAAAACACCTTGTAC. It yields the protein CASSRDNSQNTLY. The full CDR3 protein reads CASSRDNSQNTLYF.

Judged by abundance, this clone is medium-sized (0.01 to 0.1%). These gene names are mouse names. The sequence runs out 1 residue before the end of the CDR3; the remainder is reconstructed from the germline J gene. The chain combines TRBV2 with TRBJ1-5, with a tentative D call TRBD1 (6 bases). The germline gives CDR1 LGHNA, CDR2 YSYQKL. Trimming took off 2 bases at V and 4 bases at J, with 6 bases between the two ends. This CDR3 has 13 residues. CDR3 region: CASSQTGNQAPLF. Incomplete CDR3 DNA: TGTGCCAGCAGCCAAACAGGGAACCAGGCTCCGCTT. Using reference TRBV2 and TRBJ1-5 for the parts outside the CDR3, the full variable domain is DPKIIQKPKYLVAVTGSEKILICEQYLGHNAMYWYRQSAKKPLEFMFSYSYQKLMDNQTASSRFQPQSSKKNHLDLQITALKPDDSATYFCASSQTGNQAPLFGEGTRLSVL.

A remark on this clone: Gene names refer to mouse genes. The CDR3 bases that were read are TGTGCCAGCAGCTTAAACAGATATGAACAGTAC. Protein: CASSLNRYEQY. The whole CDR3 reads CASSLNRYEQYF. The rearrangement links TRBV15 to TRBJ2-7; no firm D call. The read gets to within 1 residue of the CDR3 end, and the germline J gene fills in the rest. V lost 6 bases and J 4 bases, leaving 10 bases between the germline ends. CDR3 length: 12 amino acids. CDR1 is SGHND and CDR2 is FRSKSL in the germline V gene.

Remarks on this clone: Mouse gene names and germline throughout. Coverage ceases 1 residue before the CDR3 finishes, and the germline J gene fills in the end. The chain joins TRBV13-2 to TRBJ1-1; unclear D gene. Deletions cut 2 bases from V and 1 base from J, with 0 bases between. CDR3 length: 11 amino acids. Per germline, CDR1 NNHNN and CDR2 SYGAGS (reference sequence). The sequenced CDR3 bases are TGTGCCAGCGGTGAAAACACAGAAGTCTTC. It is translated as CASGENTEVF. The entire CDR3 protein is CASGENTEVFF.

Judged by abundance, this clone is medium-sized. Mouse germline and gene names are used. The observed sequence ends 1 residue before the CDR3 terminus, with the missing tail filled in from the germline J gene. The rearrangement joins TRBV26 to TRBJ2-7; perhaps TRBD2 as D (6 bases). This CDR3 spans 15 amino acids. Trimming shortened V by 6 bases and J by 0 bases, and 15 bases separated the two germline ends. Germline V gene data show CDR1 as KGHPV and CDR2 as FQNQEV (reference sequence). Here the CDR3 reads CASSLGLLSSYEQYF. The sequenced part of the CDR3 DNA is TGTGCCAGCAGCCTGGGACTCCTTAGCTCCTATGAACAGTAC.

In this sample, this clone turned up once. Mouse gene names and germline throughout. Read data end 1 residue before the CDR3 end; the end is taken from the germline J gene. The J gene is TRBJ2-7, the V gene TRBV19; 9 positions agree with TRBD1. Germline V gene lookup returns CDR1 FNHDT and CDR2 SITEND (reference sequence). There are 14 residues in the CDR3. With V trimmed by 4 bases and J by 6 bases, 8 bases remained unmatched. Partial CDR3 DNA: TGTGCCAGCAGTCAAACCGGGACAGGGTTTGAACAGTAC. Residues: CASSQTGTGFEQY. The complete CDR3 reads CASSQTGTGFEQYF. Filled out from reference TRBV19 and TRBJ2-7, the complete variable domain reads GGIITQTPKFLIGQEGQKLTLKCQQNFNHDTMYWYRQDSGKGLRLIYYSITENDLQKGDLSEGYDASREKKSSFSLTVTSAQKNEMAVFLCASSQTGTGFEQYFGPGTRLTVL.

On this clone: Genes and germline are mouse. The read gets to within 1 residue of the CDR3 end, and the germline J gene fills in the rest. This chain uses TRBV26 with TRBJ2-4; 9 nucleotides align to TRBD2. The CDR3 extends over 13 amino acids. Germline assignment: CDR1 KGHPV and CDR2 FQNQEV (reference sequence). After removal of 6 bases from V and 4 bases from J, the junction contained 2 bases not matched to a gene. The DNA read from the CDR3 is TGTGCCAGCAGCGACTGGGGGAAAAACACCTTGTAC. It specifies CASSDWGKNTLY. The full CDR3 protein is CASSDWGKNTLYF.

The table lists this clone with a few counts. The genes and germline here are from mouse. The read stops 1 residue short of the end of the CDR3; the missing end is completed from the germline J gene. The chain has TRBV12-2 and TRBJ2-2; 9 bases are a match to TRBD1. CDR1 and CDR2 from the germline V gene are SGHLS and HYDKME. Losses at the gene ends were 2 bases for V and 6 bases for J; bases not matched to a gene: 6. The CDR3 consists of 15 residues. The CDR3 sequence: CASSPRTGVAGQLYF. CDR3 DNA, as far as it was read: TGTGCCAGCTCTCCACGGACAGGGGTGGCCGGGCAGCTCTAC.

Worth noting for this clone: Gene names refer to mouse genes. The sequence runs out 1 residue before the end of the CDR3; the remainder is reconstructed from the germline J gene. This chain links TRBV19 with TRBJ2-5; 10 nucleotides line up with TRBD2. The junction had 2 bases not matched to a gene; V was cut back by 4 bases and J by 0 bases. Germline V gene lookup returns CDR1 FNHDT and CDR2 SITEND (reference sequence). CDR3 size: 15 residues. Partial CDR3 DNA: TGTGCCAGCAGTCGACTGGGGGGAAACCAAGACACCCAGTAC. The encoded protein is CASSRLGGNQDTQY. The entire CDR3 sequence reads CASSRLGGNQDTQYF. Looking up the rest from reference TRBV19 and TRBJ2-5 gives the full variable domain: GGIITQTPKFLIGQEGQKLTLKCQQNFNHDTMYWYRQDSGKGLRLIYYSITENDLQKGDLSEGYDASREKKSSFSLTVTSAQKNEMAVFLCASSRLGGNQDTQYFGPGTRLLVL.

A note on this clone: The gene names given are mouse names. The CDR3 DNA, read in part, is TGTGCCAGCTCTCTCGCAGGGGGCGCGGACGAAAGATTATTT. The encoded protein is CASSLAGGADERLF. The full CDR3 sequence reads CASSLAGGADERLFF. This rearrangement joins TRBV12-1 to TRBJ1-4, with 8 bases that match TRBD1. The CDR3 extends 1 residue past the end of the read, so its final part is completed from the germline J gene. This CDR3 spans 15 amino acids. V shed 0 bases and J 6 bases; nucleotides not matched to a gene: 5. Germline loops: CDR1 SGHSN, CDR2 HYEKVE.

With regard to this clone: Gene names and germline refer to mouse. The read falls 1 residue short of the CDR3 end, and the missing part is taken from the germline J gene. The chain has TRBV26 and TRBJ2-4, with TRBD1 identical over 7 bases. The CDR3 runs 13 residues. Germline assignment: CDR1 KGHPV and CDR2 FQNQEV (reference sequence). Trimming cost V 1 base and J 5 bases; bases outside gene matches: 0. The CDR3 here is CASSLWDRNTLYF. CDR3 DNA, as far as it was read: TGTGCCAGCAGTCTGTGGGACAGAAACACCTTGTAC.

Note on this clone: Gene labels here are mouse ones. The read comes to an end 1 residue before the CDR3 does, leaving the germline J gene to fill in the end. The gene calls are TRBV3 and TRBJ2-4; 7 bases align to TRBD1. Germline values: CDR1 SNHLY, CDR2 FYNGKV (reference sequence). The CDR3 spans 13 residues. J lost 5 bases, V lost 5 bases, and 4 bases had no gene match. The sequenced CDR3 bases are TGTGCCAGCAGCCGACAGGGCGGAAACACCTTGTAC. Its protein product is CASSRQGGNTLY. The full CDR3 reads CASSRQGGNTLYF.

A remark on this clone: Mouse gene names and germline throughout. Read sequence stops 1 residue before the CDR3 end, and the germline J gene provides the missing end. V is TRBV19 and J is TRBJ1-2, with TRBD1 matching 10 bases. The CDR3 is 14 amino acids. The V gene end was trimmed by 4 bases and the J gene end by 3 bases; junction bases not matched to a gene: 3. Germline CDR1 FNHDT, CDR2 SITEND (reference sequence). The sequenced CDR3 bases are TGTGCCAGCAGTTCGGACAGGGGGGACTCCGACTACACC. Translated, it gives CASSSDRGDSDYT. The entire CDR3 sequence reads CASSSDRGDSDYTF.

A remark on this clone: The gene symbols are mouse symbols. The sequenced part of the CDR3 DNA is TGTGCAAGCAGCTTAGAGAGGGGGGACCAAGACACCCAGTAC. The encoded protein is CASSLERGDQDTQY. The CDR3 as a whole reads CASSLERGDQDTQYF. V usage is TRBV16 and J usage is TRBJ2-5, with D perhaps assigned TRBD1 or TRBD2 (6 bases each). With the read ending 1 residue before the CDR3 end, the germline J gene is used to fill in that end. The CDR3 contains 15 residues. V was pared by 0 bases and J by 1 base, with 8 bases between. Germline loops: CDR1 SGHSA, CDR2 FRNQAP.

In the case of this clone: Gene and germline names: mouse. The CDR3 end is not reached by the read, which stops 1 residue before it; the germline J gene fills it in. V gene TRBV26 combines with J gene TRBJ1-1, with 7 positions matching TRBD1. The germline CDR1 and CDR2 sequences are KGHPV and FQNQEV (reference sequence). The CDR3 runs 12 residues. V lost 4 bases and J lost 5; bases outside the gene matches: 1. The sequenced CDR3 bases are TGTGCCAGCAGTCCACAGGGGACAGAAGTCTTC. The encoded protein is CASSPQGTEVF. The full CDR3 protein reads CASSPQGTEVFF.

As to this clone: The gene names given are mouse names. The read ends 1 residue early relative to the CDR3; the germline J gene fills the gap. The chain uses TRBV12-2 and TRBJ2-7; TRBD2 matches at 8 bases. CDR1 SGHLS and CDR2 HYDKME come from the germline V gene. The CDR3 consists of 13 residues. With 3 bases clipped from V and 7 bases from J, the junction kept 7 bases outside the gene matches. The sequenced CDR3 bases are TGTGCCAGCTCTATCGACTGGGGAGACGAACAGTAC. It translates to CASSIDWGDEQY. The whole CDR3 protein is CASSIDWGDEQYF.